This entry lists 32 T cell receptor beta chains sequenced from one sample in a study of T cells in localized non-small cell lung cancer. Assay: immunoSEQ multiplex PCR; the TCRdb copy retains only in-frame clones and omits some. The data hold tens of thousands of clones, with more than 75% observed a single time. The sample in question was PBMCs, obtained before any cancer treatment. The origin of the receptors is a female donor with stage II lung adenocarcinoma.

The chain links TRBV5-8 to TRBJ2-6, with 8 bases fitting TRBD1. Per the germline V gene, CDR1 is SGHTS and CDR2 is YDEGEE. The CDR3 totals 16 residues. Unmatched junction bases numbered 9, after V lost 7 bases and J lost 3 bases. The CDR3 sequence: CASHSGGTGGANVLTF. For the CDR3, the DNA is TGTGCCAGCCACTCAGGGGGCACGGGTGGGGCCAACGTCCTGACTTTC.

The chain recombines TRBV19 with TRBJ1-2; no clear D gene. Germline V CDR1 and CDR2: LNHDA, SQIVND (reference sequence). The V and J ends lost 3 bases and 7 bases respectively, with 15 bases between them. The CDR3 covers 14 residues. DNA for the CDR3: TGTGCCAGTAGTATGGGGTCTGACGCGTCTGGCTACACCTTC. The encoded protein is CASSMGSDASGYTF.

The rearrangement uses TRBV5-4 and TRBJ2-7; a weak D match, TRBD1 (5 bases). The V gene lost 1 base and the J gene lost 3 bases, with 8 bases spanning the gap. Germline CDR1 and CDR2: SGHNT and YYREEE (reference sequence). The CDR3 runs to 13 residues. The CDR3 here is CASSLRGSYEQYF. The CDR3 DNA sequence: TGTGCCAGCAGCTTGAGGGGTAGCTACGAGCAGTACTTC.

The J gene is TRBJ2-7, the V gene TRBV9, with 11 bases matching TRBD2. The length of the CDR3 is 15 residues. Trimming at V came to 2 bases and at J to 1 base, leaving 2 bases not matched to a gene. The V gene's germline CDR1 is SGDLS and CDR2 YYNGEE. This CDR3 reads CASSVGLAGSYEQYF. The CDR3 DNA follows: TGTGCCAGCAGCGTCGGACTAGCGGGTTCCTACGAGCAGTACTTC.

The rearrangement uses TRBV18 and TRBJ2-2, with unresolved D. This CDR3 contains 12 residues. Trimming stripped 2 bases from V and 7 bases from J, with 5 bases between. Germline V gene data show CDR1 as KGHSH and CDR2 as LQKENI. In DNA form, the CDR3 reads TGTGCCAGCTCACCAGGGGACGGGGAGCTGTTTTTT. Translation gives CASSPGDGELFF.

The chain joins TRBV29-1 to TRBJ2-3; TRBD2 matches at 10 bases. The CDR3 contains 14 residues. Per the germline V gene, CDR1 is SQVTM and CDR2 is ANQGSEA. V lost 7 bases to trimming and J lost 6 bases; unmatched junction nucleotides: 10. CDR3 amino acids: CSATSGLRRDTQYF. DNA of the CDR3: TGCAGCGCGACTAGCGGGCTCCGAAGGGATACGCAGTATTTT.

V and J are TRBV7-2 and TRBJ2-3; weak D call: TRBD2 (5 bases). Between the trimmed V and J ends, which lost 3 bases and 1 base, there was a span of 8 bases. CDR1 and CDR2 (germline): SGHTA, FQGNSA. The CDR3 has 14 residues. CDR3 nucleotide sequence: TGTGCCAGCAGCTTTGGACTCGGCACAGATACGCAGTATTTT. It codes for CASSFGLGTDTQYF.

This clone was found a few times. The chain is built from TRBV19 and TRBJ2-5; the match to TRBD2 covers 8 bases. The CDR3 length is 17 residues. V lost 6 bases to trimming and J lost 1 base; unmatched junction nucleotides: 13. CDR1 LNHDA and CDR2 SQIVND come from the germline V gene (reference sequence). The CDR3 here is CASSLLLAGRSQETQYF. The CDR3 nucleotides read TGTGCCAGTAGCCTTCTGCTAGCGGGTCGGTCCCAAGAGACCCAGTACTTC. Variable domain in full (rest from reference TRBV19 and TRBJ2-5): DGGITQSPKYLFRKEGQNVTLSCEQNLNHDAMYWYRQDPGQGLRLIYYSQIVNDFQKGDIAEGYSVSREKKESFPLTVTSAQKNPTAFYLCASSLLLAGRSQETQYFGPGTRLLVL.

The rearrangement uses TRBV18 and TRBJ1-1, with 9 bases fitting TRBD1. With V trimmed by 3 bases and J by 7 bases, 6 bases remained unmatched. The CDR3 is 14 amino acids. The V gene's germline CDR1 is KGHSH and CDR2 LQKENI. CDR3 DNA: TGTGCCAGCTCACCTGGGGACAGGGTTAATGAAGCTTTCTTT. Translated: CASSPGDRVNEAFF. The full variable domain, with the rest looked up from reference TRBV18 and TRBJ1-1, is NAGVMQNPRHLVRRRGQEARLRCSPMKGHSHVYWYRQLPEEGLKFMVYLQKENIIDESGMPKERFSAEFPKEGPSILRIQQVVRGDSAAYFCASSPGDRVNEAFFGQGTRLTVV.

The genes are TRBV19 and TRBJ1-1; D is uncertain. Germline CDR1 reads LNHDA; CDR2 reads SQIVND (reference sequence). V dropped 5 bases and J dropped 4 bases, with 11 bases sitting between them. This CDR3 region has 13 residues. CDR3 region: CASSFSPITEAFF. CDR3 coding DNA: TGTGCCAGTAGTTTCTCACCCATCACTGAAGCTTTCTTT.

This chain joins TRBV19 and TRBJ2-1; 7 positions match TRBD2. Germline values: CDR1 LNHDA, CDR2 SQIVND (reference sequence). Trimming cost V 2 bases and J 5 bases; bases outside gene matches: 9. The CDR3 sequence is 16 residues long. CDR3 sequence: CASSISFGTTNNEQFF. The CDR3 DNA is TGTGCCAGTAGTATATCATTCGGGACTACGAACAATGAGCAGTTCTTC. Full variable domain (rest looked up from reference TRBV19 and TRBJ2-1): DGGITQSPKYLFRKEGQNVTLSCEQNLNHDAMYWYRQDPGQGLRLIYYSQIVNDFQKGDIAEGYSVSREKKESFPLTVTSAQKNPTAFYLCASSISFGTTNNEQFFGPGTRLTVL.

Points on this clone: At one end the junction does not follow the germline gene, possibly because of a read error. The J gene is TRBJ2-5, the V gene TRBV5-1, with 16 bases lining up with TRBD2. The CDR3 runs 14 residues. Germline values: CDR1 SGHRS, CDR2 YFSETQ. The CDR3 DNA is TGCGCCAGCAGCTCGTCTCCGGGACTAGCGGGGGGGAACTTC. This encodes CASSSSPGLAGGNF.

J is TRBJ1-1 and V is TRBV9, with D maybe TRBD1 (5 bases). CDR1 is SGDLS and CDR2 is YYNGEE in the germline V gene. This CDR3 spans 15 amino acids. Trimming pared 4 bases from V and 0 bases from J, leaving 13 bases between. CDR3 in amino acids: CASSPRSGLNTEAFF. CDR3 DNA sequence: TGTGCCAGCAGCCCCCGGTCAGGGCTGAACACTGAAGCTTTCTTT.

The CDR3 here is CATQGARGNTEAFF. The DNA of the CDR3 is TGTGCCACCCAGGGGGCCCGGGGGAACACTGAAGCTTTCTTT. This rearrangement joins TRBV10-3 to TRBJ1-1; 8 bases are shared with TRBD1. The CDR3 is 14 residues long. CDR1 is ENHRY, CDR2 SYGVKD, per germline. Germline trimming cut 10 bases from V and 1 base from J; bases unmatched to any gene: 8.

The chain recombines TRBV30 with TRBJ2-3; 7 nucleotides line up with TRBD2. Germline loops: CDR1 GTSNPN, CDR2 SVGIG (reference sequence). The junction had 8 bases not matched to a gene; V was cut back by 4 bases and J by 1 base. The CDR3 extends over 15 amino acids. The chain's CDR3 is CAWKRGGGGTDTQYF. The CDR3 nucleotides are TGTGCCTGGAAGCGGGGTGGAGGGGGCACAGATACGCAGTATTTT.

The rearrangement joins TRBV6-1 to TRBJ1-3; TRBD1 might be the D (5 bases). CDR1 and CDR2 (germline): MNHNS, SASEGT. There are 15 residues in the CDR3. Trimming took 6 bases from V and 1 from J, leaving 13 bases between them. CDR3 DNA sequence: TGTGCCAGCAGGGCCTACGGGGGATCTGGAAACACCATATATTTT. Its protein is CASRAYGGSGNTIYF.

The rearrangement joins TRBV18 to TRBJ2-5, with D possibly TRBD1 on 6 matching bases. The CDR3 has 14 residues. CDR1 and CDR2 (germline): KGHSH, LQKENI. The germline V and J ends were trimmed by 3 bases and 2 bases, with 10 bases remaining between them. CDR3 sequence (DNA): TGTGCCAGCTCACCCAGGACAGTTCAAGAGACCCAGTACTTC. Encoded protein: CASSPRTVQETQYF.

The V call is TRBV10-3, the J call TRBJ2-2; no reliable D call. CDR1 and CDR2 from the germline V gene are ENHRY and SYGVKD. The length of the CDR3 is 13 residues. Trimming removed 4 bases at V and 4 bases at J, with 7 bases between. CDR3 sequence reads: CAISGAVTGELFF. DNA of the CDR3: TGTGCCATCAGTGGGGCGGTCACCGGGGAGCTGTTTTTT.

The J gene is TRBJ2-2, the V gene TRBV5-5; D possibly corresponds to TRBD2 (7 bases). In germline, CDR1 is SGHKS, CDR2 YYEKEE (reference sequence). This CDR3 has 16 amino acids. Trimming shortened V by 0 bases and J by 7 bases, and 16 bases separated the two germline ends. CDR3 in amino acids: CASSLVGGLGSGELFF. In nucleotides, the CDR3 is TGTGCCAGCAGCTTGGTCGGGGGGCTAGGAAGCGGGGAGCTGTTTTTT.

This chain links TRBV5-4 with TRBJ1-2; weak D call: TRBD1 (5 bases). V lost 6 bases and J lost 6, with 18 bases in between. The CDR3 totals 14 residues. CDR1 and CDR2 from the germline V gene are SGHNT and YYREEE (reference sequence). This chain's CDR3 is CASTGTQPRHGYTF. As DNA, the CDR3 is TGTGCCAGCACCGGGACGCAACCCAGGCATGGCTACACCTTC. The variable domain in full, completed from reference TRBV5-4 and TRBJ1-2, reads ETGVTQSPTHLIKTRGQQVTLRCSSQSGHNTVSWYQQALGQGPQFIFQYYREEENGRGNFPPRFSGLQFPNYSSELNVNALELDDSALYLCASTGTQPRHGYTFGSGTRLTVV.

This clone was counted a single time. V is TRBV7-9 and J is TRBJ1-1; possibly TRBD1 for D (5 bases). V was clipped by 4 bases and J by 3 bases, with 9 bases between them. Germline CDR1 SEHNR, CDR2 FQNEAQ (reference sequence). There are 13 residues in the CDR3. CDR3 nucleotides: TGTGCCAGCAGCTGGGGAGGGGACACTGAAGCTTTCTTT. It specifies CASSWGGDTEAFF.

V is TRBV6-1 and J is TRBJ1-2; D is uncertain. Germline loops: CDR1 MNHNS, CDR2 SASEGT. Trimming took off 3 bases at V and 5 bases at J, with 13 bases between the two ends. The CDR3 has 14 residues. CDR3 sequence (DNA): TGTGCCAGCAGTGATGTACAGACTCCTTATGGCTACACCTTC. It yields the protein CASSDVQTPYGYTF.

The chain has TRBV19 and TRBJ2-7, with D perhaps assigned TRBD1 or TRBD2 (6 bases each). V lost 1 base and J lost 1, with 17 bases in between. CDR3 length equals 17 residues. CDR1 and CDR2 (germline): LNHDA, SQIVND (reference sequence). The CDR3 nucleotides are TGTGCCAGTAGTATAGCTTCGGGGGCCAGGGCTTCCTACGAGCAGTACTTC. Its translation is CASSIASGARASYEQYF.

The V gene is TRBV5-1, the J gene TRBJ2-2; perhaps TRBD1 as D (5 bases). The ends were cut back, 3 bases at V and 2 bases at J, with 11 bases in the middle. Germline V gene sequence: CDR1 SGHRS, CDR2 YFSETQ. This CDR3 comprises 15 residues. CDR3 amino acids: CASSSTAHNTGELFF. CDR3 nucleotides: TGCGCCAGCAGCTCGACAGCACACAACACCGGGGAGCTGTTTTTT.

The chain uses TRBV5-1 and TRBJ2-1; a weak D match, TRBD2 (6 bases). Germline CDR1 SGHRS, CDR2 YFSETQ. The CDR3 contains 14 residues. Between the trimmed V and J ends, which lost 4 bases and 8 bases, there was a span of 16 bases. The CDR3: CASSPGRGGDEQFF. CDR3 in DNA: TGCGCCAGCAGCCCGGGACGGGGCGGGGATGAGCAGTTCTTC.

J is TRBJ1-5 and V is TRBV19, with D perhaps matching TRBD1 (6 bases). Trimming cost V 4 bases and J 2 bases, with 15 bases left between them. The germline gives CDR1 LNHDA, CDR2 SQIVND (reference sequence). The CDR3 loop spans 16 amino acids. CDR3 protein: CASSKTRGRGNQPQHF. DNA of the CDR3: TGTGCCAGTAGTAAGACCAGGGGAAGGGGCAATCAGCCCCAGCATTTT.

There are a few counts of this clone. The chain joins TRBV30 to TRBJ1-4, with TRBD1 identical over 9 bases. Germline V gives CDR1 GTSNPN, CDR2 SVGIG (reference sequence). The CDR3 runs to 18 residues. J gave up 8 bases and V 0 bases, and 16 bases lay outside the gene matches. CDR3 nucleotides: TGTGCCTGGAGTGTACTGGGACAGGGTTTCGCCTGTGGGGAAAAACTGTTTTTT. It yields the protein CAWSVLGQGFACGEKLFF.

The J gene is TRBJ1-2, the V gene TRBV19; D unclear. Trimming cost V 7 bases and J 5 bases, with 17 bases left between them. The V gene's germline CDR1 is LNHDA and CDR2 SQIVND (reference sequence). The CDR3 spans 14 residues. The CDR3, as DNA: TGTGCCAGTATCGGCTTTATTAGCGAATATGGCTACACCTTC. Translating gives CASIGFISEYGYTF.

This rearrangement joins TRBV30 to TRBJ1-1, with a possible D match to TRBD1 (5 bases). CDR3 length: 13 residues. Per the germline V gene, CDR1 is GTSNPN and CDR2 is SVGIG (reference sequence). V lost 4 bases and J lost 2, with 11 bases in between. DNA of the CDR3: TGTGCCTGGAAGGGGACGGTAAACACTGAAGCTTTCTTT. As protein: CAWKGTVNTEAFF.

This sequence joins TRBV27 and TRBJ1-1, with D hard to call. Germline loops: CDR1 MNHEY, CDR2 SMNVEV (reference sequence). Trimming removed 5 bases at V and 2 bases at J, with 9 bases between. The CDR3 consists of 13 residues. CDR3: CASSPRGNTEAFF. DNA for the CDR3: TGTGCCAGCAGTCCCCGGGGAAACACTGAAGCTTTCTTT.

This clone was seen just once. The chain recombines TRBV7-2 with TRBJ2-3; 7 bases agree with TRBD2. The CDR3 consists of 15 residues. With 2 bases clipped from V and 0 bases from J, the junction kept 2 bases outside the gene matches. Germline CDR1 and CDR2: SGHTA and FQGNSA. In DNA form, the CDR3 reads TGTGCCAGCAGCTTAAGCGGGACTAGCACAGATACGCAGTATTTT. This codes for CASSLSGTSTDTQYF.

In this sample, this clone turned up a few times. This chain links TRBV10-1 with TRBJ1-1; D is undetermined. The germline V and J ends were trimmed by 2 bases and 7 bases, with 8 bases remaining between them. The CDR3 has 12 amino acids. CDR1 WNHNN and CDR2 SYGVQD come from the germline V gene (reference sequence). The CDR3 spells CASSETSIEAFF. CDR3 coding DNA: TGCGCCAGCAGTGAGACCTCGATTGAAGCTTTCTTT.